These 10 T cell receptor beta chains share one sample of origin, sequenced in a study of blood T cells in healthy people across ages. Primers used in a second PCR of roughly 7 to 12 cycles were a sample-barcoded 5' primer and a J-beta primer mix. TCRdb analysed the 5' RACE reads with MiXCR anew, one entry per CDR3 protein. The sample lists hundreds of thousands of distinct CDR3 sequences, 20% to 25% occurring once. Material for sequencing was blood. These receptor sequences come from a man in his sixties or seventies in good health.

A few counts support this clonotype. The CDR3 sequence is CASSLQGSGYEQYF. For the CDR3, the DNA is TGTGCCAGCTCACTCCAGGGGTCGGGGTACGAGCAGTACTTC. V is TRBV18 and J is TRBJ2-5, with D perhaps TRBD1 (6 bases). The DNA end is a closer match to TRBJ2-7, so the J assignment may be wrong. This CDR3 region has 14 residues. Germline loops: CDR1 KGHSH, CDR2 LQKENI.

The chain is built from TRBV24-1 and TRBJ2-3; D remains ambiguous. Germline V gene data show CDR1 as KGHDR and CDR2 as SFDVKD. V was clipped by 10 bases and J by 0 bases, with 10 bases between them. This CDR3 has 13 amino acids. The CDR3 here is CATNQDSTDTQYF. CDR3 bases: TGTGCCACAAATCAGGACAGCACAGATACGCAGTATTTT.

CDR3 residues: CASSLADSHNEQFF. DNA for the CDR3: TGCGCCAGCAGCTTGGCCGATAGCCACAATGAGCAGTTCTTC. This chain joins TRBV5-1 and TRBJ2-1; no clear D gene. The length of the CDR3 is 14 residues. The V end was cut by 0 bases, the J end by 5 bases, with 9 bases between. The V gene's germline CDR1 is SGHRS and CDR2 YFSETQ. Using reference TRBV5-1 and TRBJ2-1 for the parts outside the CDR3, the full variable domain is KAGVTQTPRYLIKTRGQQVTLSCSPISGHRSVSWYQQTPGQGLQFLFEYFSETQRNKGNFPGRFSGRQFSNSRSEMNVSTLELGDSALYLCASSLADSHNEQFFGPGTRLTVL.

Comments on this clonotype: The junction shows a germline mismatch at one end, possibly a read error. The chain recombines TRBV19 with TRBJ1-2, with unresolved D. CDR3 length: 14 amino acids. Germline V gene data show CDR1 as LNHDA and CDR2 as SQIVND (reference sequence). CDR3 amino acids: CASLEAENNYGYTF. Here the CDR3 DNA reads TGTGCCAGCCTGGAGGCGGAAAATAACTATGGCTACACCTTT.

As regards this clonotype: Germline is not matched at one junction end, which may reflect a read error. The V and J genes are TRBV6-6 and TRBJ2-7; 11 nucleotides line up with TRBD2. Looked up from germline, CDR1 is MNHNY and CDR2 is SVGAGI (reference sequence). The CDR3 is 16 residues long. For the CDR3, the DNA is TGTGCCCGCAGTTCGGGGACTAGCGGATTCACCTACGAGCAGTACTTC. Encoded protein: CARSSGTSGFTYEQYF.

This clonotype was counted a few times. The rearrangement joins TRBV20-1 to TRBJ2-3; a possible D gene is TRBD1 (5 bases). The CDR3 loop spans 15 amino acids. Trimming removed 3 bases from V and 3 bases from J, with 16 bases in between. Per the germline V gene, CDR1 is DFQATT and CDR2 is SNEGSKA (reference sequence). CDR3 in DNA: TGCAGTGCTAGGATATCAAGGGGTGGGACAGATACGCAGTATTTT. The encoded protein is CSARISRGGTDTQYF.

In its sample, this clonotype was seen a few times. This chain connects TRBV6-1 to TRBJ2-7; perhaps TRBD2 as D (5 bases). This CDR3 has 13 residues. CDR1 and CDR2 from the germline V gene are MNHNS and SASEGT. V shed 4 bases and J shed 3 bases, with 10 bases lying between them. The CDR3 sequence: CASSGTGYYEQYF. The CDR3 DNA sequence: TGTGCCAGCAGTGGAACGGGGTACTACGAGCAGTACTTC.

The rearrangement joins TRBV6-5 to TRBJ2-5; maybe TRBD2 (6 bases). Trimming removed 6 bases at V and 4 bases at J, with 15 bases between. CDR1 and CDR2 (germline): MNHEY, SVGAGI. The CDR3 is made up of 14 amino acids. The CDR3 reads CASSSSDWRETQYF. The CDR3 region has the DNA TGTGCCAGCAGCTCTAGCGATTGGAGAGAGACCCAGTACTTC.

V gene TRBV5-1 combines with J gene TRBJ2-7; D is ambiguous. The J call may be in error: the DNA end matches TRBJ2-1 better. Germline loops: CDR1 SGHRS, CDR2 YFSETQ. The CDR3 runs 13 residues. CDR3 protein: CASSQTPVNEQFF. In DNA, the CDR3 is TGCGCCAGCAGCCAAACCCCAGTCAATGAGCAGTTCTTC.

The J gene is TRBJ2-3, the V gene TRBV27; 11 bases align to TRBD2. V was pared by 2 bases and J by 3 bases, with 7 bases of the junction left unmatched. Germline values: CDR1 MNHEY, CDR2 SMNVEV (reference sequence). The CDR3 totals 17 residues. The CDR3: CASSLRALAGGTDTQYF. Here the CDR3 DNA reads TGTGCCAGCAGTTTAAGGGCTCTAGCGGGGGGAACAGATACGCAGTATTTT.